A single sample is the source of the 11 T cell receptor beta chains below, sequenced in a study of shared clonotypes between healthy human individuals. Some clones are missing from TCRdb's copy, which holds only in-frame ones; the method was immunoSEQ multiplex PCR. Here the sample spans about 2.4 million clones, over 85% being singletons. The sample taken for sequencing was naive CD4+ T cells from PBMCs. Subset noted: CD45RA+ positively selected. Receptors originate from a man aged 18 to 30 in good health. Some clones in this sample may be carry-over from other donors' samples.

This rearrangement joins TRBV27 to TRBJ2-7, with D possibly being TRBD2 (6 bases). The CDR3 runs 15 residues. Germline values: CDR1 MNHEY, CDR2 SMNVEV (reference sequence). Between the trimmed V and J ends, which lost 3 bases and 4 bases, there was a span of 16 bases. The CDR3 DNA sequence: TGTGCCAGCAGTTTTAGCGGCCCAGCCCTTTACGAGCAGTACTTC. Translation gives CASSFSGPALYEQYF.

The chain uses TRBV29-1 and TRBJ2-3; D possibly corresponds to TRBD1 (6 bases). The CDR3 contains 14 residues. Deletions cut 3 bases from V and 5 bases from J, with 15 bases between. Per the germline V gene, CDR1 is SQVTM and CDR2 is ANQGSEA. As DNA, the CDR3 is TGCAGCGTTGACGGCATGCCACAGGGAGATACGCAGTATTTT. Translation gives CSVDGMPQGDTQYF.

Only one count was recorded for this clone. CDR3 loop: CASSSNTQGAVSAFF. CDR3 DNA sequence: TGTGCCAGCAGCTCCAATACCCAGGGGGCGGTTTCAGCTTTCTTT. The gene calls are TRBV9 and TRBJ1-1, with 8 bases identical to TRBD1. The germline V gene encodes CDR1 SGDLS and CDR2 YYNGEE. J gave up 10 bases and V 4 bases, and 15 bases lay outside the gene matches. The CDR3 is 15 amino acids.

Note on this clone: This sample includes further DNA sequences coding for the same CDR3. The J gene is TRBJ1-1, the V gene TRBV5-1, with D possibly matching TRBD1 (5 bases). The CDR3 is 14 amino acids. Germline V gene sequence: CDR1 SGHRS, CDR2 YFSETQ. The V end lost 4 bases, the J end lost 4 bases, and 14 bases lay between the germline ends. Here the CDR3 DNA reads TGCGCCAGCAGCCCCGGAGGTGGGGGCACTGAAGCTTTCTTT. The encoded protein is CASSPGGGGTEAFF. Using reference TRBV5-1 and TRBJ1-1 for the parts outside the CDR3, the full variable domain is KAGVTQTPRYLIKTRGQQVTLSCSPISGHRSVSWYQQTPGQGLQFLFEYFSETQRNKGNFPGRFSGRQFSNSRSEMNVSTLELGDSALYLCASSPGGGGTEAFFGQGTRLTVV.

The chain has TRBV10-3 and TRBJ2-2; 13 positions agree with TRBD2. CDR3 length: 16 amino acids. Per the germline V gene, CDR1 is ENHRY and CDR2 is SYGVKD. V lost 8 bases, J lost 0 bases, and 3 bases stayed unmatched. DNA for the CDR3: TGTGCCATCGGGACTAGCGGGACTCCGAACACCGGGGAGCTGTTTTTT. Its translation: CAIGTSGTPNTGELFF.

The chain employs TRBV4-1 and TRBJ1-1, with 7 bases aligning to TRBD1. From germline, CDR1 is MGHRA and CDR2 YSYEKL. Trimming at V came to 4 bases and at J to 0 bases, leaving 5 bases not matched to a gene. The CDR3 consists of 15 residues. The CDR3: CASSRGTVVNTEAFF. The DNA for the CDR3 is TGCGCCAGCAGCCGGGGGACAGTCGTGAACACTGAAGCTTTCTTT.

The V call is TRBV28, the J call TRBJ1-2, with D tentatively TRBD1 (6 bases). This CDR3 comprises 17 residues. Germline CDR1 MDHEN, CDR2 SYDVKM. The V and J ends lost 8 bases and 4 bases respectively, with 26 bases between them. Here the CDR3 reads CASRTPGQGPVGYGYTF. Written as DNA, the CDR3 is TGTGCCAGCCGGACACCGGGACAAGGCCCTGTTGGCTATGGCTACACCTTC.

The chain recombines TRBV11-2 with TRBJ2-1; D is ambiguous. The CDR3 extends over 16 amino acids. CDR1 is SGHAT and CDR2 is FQNNGV in the germline V gene. With 2 bases removed from V and 4 bases from J, the gap between germline ends came to 15 bases. The CDR3: CASSLFSVGPYNEQFF. CDR3 nucleotide sequence: TGTGCCAGCAGCTTATTTTCAGTCGGACCTTACAATGAGCAGTTCTTC.

The chain combines TRBV6-1 with TRBJ1-2; D gene unclear. This CDR3 is built from 14 residues. Germline CDR1 reads MNHNS; CDR2 reads SASEGT. The V gene lost 1 base and the J gene lost 2 bases, with 8 bases spanning the gap. The CDR3 sequence is CASSEGADNYGYTF. CDR3 nucleotide sequence: TGTGCCAGCAGTGAAGGGGCAGACAACTATGGCTACACCTTC.

The rearrangement links TRBV7-2 to TRBJ2-6; either TRBD1 or TRBD2 may supply D (5 bases each). This CDR3 comprises 18 residues. The germline V gene encodes CDR1 SGHTA and CDR2 FQGNSA. Trimming removed 5 bases at V and 2 bases at J, with 19 bases between. The CDR3 reads CASSPRTGQMTGANVLTF. CDR3 nucleotides: TGTGCCAGCAGCCCCCGGACGGGGCAGATGACTGGGGCCAACGTCCTGACTTTC.

The chain carries TRBV15 and TRBJ2-6; a weak D match, TRBD1 (5 bases). Trimming pared 3 bases from V and 4 bases from J, leaving 22 bases between. This CDR3 is built from 19 residues. CDR1 is LNHNV, CDR2 YYDKDF, per germline (reference sequence). CDR3 bases: TGTGCCACCAGCAGGGCCCTTGGAACAGGCTCAAGAGGGGCCAACGTCCTGACTTTC. It is translated as CATSRALGTGSRGANVLTF.